This T cell receptor beta chain was retrieved from a study of blood T cell repertoires in COVID-19. The germline CDR1 and CDR2 sequences are MGHRA and YSYEKL. Trimming cost V 2 bases and J 3 bases; bases outside gene matches: 5. The CDR3 spans 15 residues. Profiling relied on immunoSEQ multiplex PCR, and the TCRdb table lists in-frame clones only, not all of them. The sample contains 11,000 to 15,000 clones, 81% of which appear only once. The specimen was peripheral blood. The clonotype originates from a human donor in a cohort sampled during active COVID-19. The rearrangement joins TRBV4-1 to TRBJ2-7, with 9 bases identical to TRBD2. This chain's CDR3 is CASSQPDSGSYEQYF. CDR3 coding DNA: TGCGCCAGCAGCCAACCCGATAGCGGGAGCTACGAGCAGTACTTC.